The entry that follows covers one TCR beta chain sequence. This sample was taken from a study of control samples from healthy donors and cancer patients. The method was immunoSEQ multiplex PCR; TCRdb's version includes in-frame clones alone and lacks a portion of them. The data hold 200,000 or so clones, with 85% to 95% observed a single time. Sequenced sample: blood. The sequence came from a man in his fifties in good health.

DNA of the CDR3: TGTGCCAGCAGCTTTGATGACACTGAAGCTTTCTTT. This sequence encodes CASSFDDTEAFF. The V gene is TRBV5-4, the J gene TRBJ1-1; D gene ambiguous. CDR3 length: 12 residues. Germline CDR1 reads SGHNT; CDR2 reads YYREEE (reference sequence). V was trimmed by 2 bases and J by 3 bases, leaving 5 bases between them.